Here is one TCR beta chain with its context. Its antigen is currently unknown. The data were taken from a study of cytomegalovirus exposure and HLA in healthy donors. The PCR was carried out with 60 Vbeta primers and 13 Jbeta primers. Sequencing used immunoSEQ multiplex PCR; TCRdb keeps in-frame clones, though not all of them. The sample yields fewer than 110,000 clones, 77% seen once. Notes on the study in general: Analysis performed later showed TCR beta chains linked to HLA being more clonally expanded than equally common others. TCR beta V segments were, for the most part, productive about 90% or about 30% of the time in an earlier analysis. Most TCR sequences proved rare, with some public TCRs found in many donors.

Trimming removed 1 base at V and 3 bases at J, with 19 bases between. This CDR3 has 18 amino acids. Per germline, CDR1 LGHNA and CDR2 YNFKEQ. This sequence joins TRBV4-2 and TRBJ1-3, with D perhaps matching TRBD1 (5 bases). This sequence originates from a male donor in good health and CMV-seronegative. Sequencing was performed on PBMCs. The CDR3 DNA reads as TGTGCCAGCAGCCAAGGGAGGGGAGATGGCGTGGGTGGAAACACCATATATTTT. It codes for CASSQGRGDGVGGNTIYF.